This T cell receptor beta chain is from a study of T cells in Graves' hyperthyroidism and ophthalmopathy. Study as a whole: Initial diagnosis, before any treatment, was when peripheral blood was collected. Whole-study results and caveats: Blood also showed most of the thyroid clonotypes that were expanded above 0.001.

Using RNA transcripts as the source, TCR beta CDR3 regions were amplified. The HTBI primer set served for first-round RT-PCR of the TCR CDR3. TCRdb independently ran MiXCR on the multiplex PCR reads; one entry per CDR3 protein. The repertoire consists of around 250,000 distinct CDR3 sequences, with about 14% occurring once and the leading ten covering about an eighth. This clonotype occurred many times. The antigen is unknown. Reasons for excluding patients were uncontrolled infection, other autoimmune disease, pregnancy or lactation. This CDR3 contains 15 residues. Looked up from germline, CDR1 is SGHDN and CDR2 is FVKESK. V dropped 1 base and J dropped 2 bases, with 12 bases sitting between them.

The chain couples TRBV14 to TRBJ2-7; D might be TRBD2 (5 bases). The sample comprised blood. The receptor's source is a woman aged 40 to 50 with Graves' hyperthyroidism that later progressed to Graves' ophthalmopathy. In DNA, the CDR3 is TGTGCCAGCAGCCAAGTTCGGCGGGCCCCCTACGAGCAGTACTTC. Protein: CASSQVRRAPYEQYF.